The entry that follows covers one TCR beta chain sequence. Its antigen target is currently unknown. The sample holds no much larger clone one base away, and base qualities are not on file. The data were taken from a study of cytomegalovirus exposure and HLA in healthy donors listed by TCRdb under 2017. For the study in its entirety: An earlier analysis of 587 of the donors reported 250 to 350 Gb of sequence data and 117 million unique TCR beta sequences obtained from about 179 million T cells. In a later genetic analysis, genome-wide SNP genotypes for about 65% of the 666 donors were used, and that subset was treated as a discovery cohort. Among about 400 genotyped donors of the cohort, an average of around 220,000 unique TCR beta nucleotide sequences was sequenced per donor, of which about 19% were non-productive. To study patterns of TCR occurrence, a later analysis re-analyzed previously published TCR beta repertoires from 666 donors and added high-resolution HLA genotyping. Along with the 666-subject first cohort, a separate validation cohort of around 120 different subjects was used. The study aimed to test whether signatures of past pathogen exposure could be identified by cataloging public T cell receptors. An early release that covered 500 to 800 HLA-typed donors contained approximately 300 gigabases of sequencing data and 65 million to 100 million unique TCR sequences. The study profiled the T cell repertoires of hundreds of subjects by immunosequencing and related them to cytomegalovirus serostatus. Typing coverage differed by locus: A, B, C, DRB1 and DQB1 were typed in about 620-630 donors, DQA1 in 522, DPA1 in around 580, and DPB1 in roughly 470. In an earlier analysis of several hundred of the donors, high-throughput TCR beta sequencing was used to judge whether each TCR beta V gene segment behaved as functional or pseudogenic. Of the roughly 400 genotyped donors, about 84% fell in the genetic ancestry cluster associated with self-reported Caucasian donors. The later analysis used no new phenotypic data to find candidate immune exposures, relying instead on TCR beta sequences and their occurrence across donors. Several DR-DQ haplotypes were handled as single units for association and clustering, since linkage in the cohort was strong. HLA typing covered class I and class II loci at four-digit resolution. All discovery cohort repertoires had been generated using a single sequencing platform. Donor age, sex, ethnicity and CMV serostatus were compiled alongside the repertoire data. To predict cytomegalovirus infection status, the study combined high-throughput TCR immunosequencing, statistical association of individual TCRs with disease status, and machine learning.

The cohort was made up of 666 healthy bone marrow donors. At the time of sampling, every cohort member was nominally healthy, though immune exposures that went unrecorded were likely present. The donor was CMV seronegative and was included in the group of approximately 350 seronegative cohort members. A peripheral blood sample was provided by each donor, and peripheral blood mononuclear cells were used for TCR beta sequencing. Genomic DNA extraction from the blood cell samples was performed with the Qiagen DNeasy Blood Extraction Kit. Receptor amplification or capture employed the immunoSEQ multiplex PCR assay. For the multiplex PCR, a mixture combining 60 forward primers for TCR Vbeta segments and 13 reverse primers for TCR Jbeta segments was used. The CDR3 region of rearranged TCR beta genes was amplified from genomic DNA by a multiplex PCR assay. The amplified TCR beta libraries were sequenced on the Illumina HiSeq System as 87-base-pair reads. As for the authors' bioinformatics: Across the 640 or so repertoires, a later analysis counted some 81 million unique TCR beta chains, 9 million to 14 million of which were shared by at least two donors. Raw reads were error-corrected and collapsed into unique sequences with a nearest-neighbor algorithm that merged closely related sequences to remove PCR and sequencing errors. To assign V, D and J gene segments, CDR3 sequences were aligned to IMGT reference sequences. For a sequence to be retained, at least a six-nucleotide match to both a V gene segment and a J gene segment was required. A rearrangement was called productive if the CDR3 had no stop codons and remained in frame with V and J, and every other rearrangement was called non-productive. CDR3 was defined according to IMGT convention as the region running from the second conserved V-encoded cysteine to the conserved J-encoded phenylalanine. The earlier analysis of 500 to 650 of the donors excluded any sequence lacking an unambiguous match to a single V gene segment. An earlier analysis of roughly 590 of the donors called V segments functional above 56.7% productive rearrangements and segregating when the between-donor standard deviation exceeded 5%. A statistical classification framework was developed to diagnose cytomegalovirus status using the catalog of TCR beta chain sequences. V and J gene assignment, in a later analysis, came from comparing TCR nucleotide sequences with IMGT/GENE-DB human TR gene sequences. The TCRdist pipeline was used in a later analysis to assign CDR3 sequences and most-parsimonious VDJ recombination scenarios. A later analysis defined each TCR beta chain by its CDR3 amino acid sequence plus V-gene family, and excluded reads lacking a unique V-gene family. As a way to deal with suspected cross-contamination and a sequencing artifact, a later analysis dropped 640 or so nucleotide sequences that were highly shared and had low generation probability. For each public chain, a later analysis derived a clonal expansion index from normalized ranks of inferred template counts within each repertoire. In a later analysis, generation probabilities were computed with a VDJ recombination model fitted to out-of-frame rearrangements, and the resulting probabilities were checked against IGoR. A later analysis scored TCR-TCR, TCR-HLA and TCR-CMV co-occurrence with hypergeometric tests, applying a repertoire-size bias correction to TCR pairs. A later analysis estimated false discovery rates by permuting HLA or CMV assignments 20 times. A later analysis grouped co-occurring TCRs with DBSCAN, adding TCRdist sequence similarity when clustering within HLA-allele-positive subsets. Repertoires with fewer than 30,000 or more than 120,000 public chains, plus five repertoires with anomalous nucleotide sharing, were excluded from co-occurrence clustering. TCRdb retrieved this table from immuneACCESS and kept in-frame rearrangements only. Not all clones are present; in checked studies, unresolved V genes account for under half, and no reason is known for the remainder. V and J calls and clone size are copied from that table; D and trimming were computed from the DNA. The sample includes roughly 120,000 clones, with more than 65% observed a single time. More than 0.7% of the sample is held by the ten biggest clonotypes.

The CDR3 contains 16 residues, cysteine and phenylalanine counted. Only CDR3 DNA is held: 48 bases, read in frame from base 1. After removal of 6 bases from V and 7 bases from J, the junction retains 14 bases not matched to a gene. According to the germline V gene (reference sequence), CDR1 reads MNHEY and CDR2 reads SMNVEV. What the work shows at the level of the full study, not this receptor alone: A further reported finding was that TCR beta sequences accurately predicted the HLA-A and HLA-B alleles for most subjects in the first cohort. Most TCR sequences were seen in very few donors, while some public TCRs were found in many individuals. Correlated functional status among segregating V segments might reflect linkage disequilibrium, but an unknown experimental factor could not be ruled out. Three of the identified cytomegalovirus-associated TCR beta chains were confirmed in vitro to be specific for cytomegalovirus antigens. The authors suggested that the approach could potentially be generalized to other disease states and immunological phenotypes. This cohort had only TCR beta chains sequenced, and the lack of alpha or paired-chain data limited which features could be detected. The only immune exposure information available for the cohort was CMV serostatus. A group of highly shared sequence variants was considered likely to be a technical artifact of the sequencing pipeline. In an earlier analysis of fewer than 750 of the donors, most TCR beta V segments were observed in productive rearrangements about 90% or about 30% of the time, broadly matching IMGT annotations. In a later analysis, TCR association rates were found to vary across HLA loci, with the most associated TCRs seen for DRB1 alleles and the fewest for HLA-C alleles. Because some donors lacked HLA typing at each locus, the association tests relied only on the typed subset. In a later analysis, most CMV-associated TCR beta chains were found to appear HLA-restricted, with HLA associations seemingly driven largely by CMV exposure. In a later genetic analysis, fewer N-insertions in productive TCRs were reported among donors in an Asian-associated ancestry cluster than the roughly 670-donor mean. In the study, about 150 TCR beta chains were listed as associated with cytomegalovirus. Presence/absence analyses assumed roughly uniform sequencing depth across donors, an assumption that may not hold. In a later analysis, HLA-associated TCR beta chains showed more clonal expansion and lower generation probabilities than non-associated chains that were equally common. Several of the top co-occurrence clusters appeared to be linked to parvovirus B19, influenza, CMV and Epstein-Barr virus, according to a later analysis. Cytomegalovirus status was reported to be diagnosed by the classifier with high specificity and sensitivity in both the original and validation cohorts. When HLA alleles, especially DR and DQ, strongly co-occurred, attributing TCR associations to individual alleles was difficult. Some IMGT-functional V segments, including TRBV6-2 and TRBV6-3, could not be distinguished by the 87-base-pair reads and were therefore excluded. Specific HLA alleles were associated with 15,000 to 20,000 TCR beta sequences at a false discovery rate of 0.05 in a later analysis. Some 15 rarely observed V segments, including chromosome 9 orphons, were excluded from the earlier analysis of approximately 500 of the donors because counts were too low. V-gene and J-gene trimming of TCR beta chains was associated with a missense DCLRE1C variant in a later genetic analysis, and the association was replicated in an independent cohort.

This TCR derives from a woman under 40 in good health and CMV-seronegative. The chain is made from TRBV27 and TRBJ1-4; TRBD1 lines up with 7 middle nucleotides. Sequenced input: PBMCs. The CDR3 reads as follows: CASRLHPRGQGEKLFF. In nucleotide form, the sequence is TGTGCCAGCAGACTACATCCGAGGGGGCAGGGTGAAAAACTGTTTTTT.